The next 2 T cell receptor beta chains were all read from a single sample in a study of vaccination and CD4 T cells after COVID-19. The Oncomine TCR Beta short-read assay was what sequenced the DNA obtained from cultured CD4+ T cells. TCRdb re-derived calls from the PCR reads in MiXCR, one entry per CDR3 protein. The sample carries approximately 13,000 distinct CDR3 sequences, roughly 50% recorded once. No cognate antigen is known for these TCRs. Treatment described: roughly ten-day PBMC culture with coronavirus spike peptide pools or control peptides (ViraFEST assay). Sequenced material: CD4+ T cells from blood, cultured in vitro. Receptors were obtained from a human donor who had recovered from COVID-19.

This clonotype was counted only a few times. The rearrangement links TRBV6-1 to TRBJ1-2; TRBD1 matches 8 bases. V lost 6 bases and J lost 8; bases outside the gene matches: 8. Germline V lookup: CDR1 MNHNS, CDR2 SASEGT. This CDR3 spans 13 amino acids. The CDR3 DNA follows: TGTGCCAGCAGCGAGGACAGGGTAGGCGGCTACACCTTC. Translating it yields CASSEDRVGGYTF.

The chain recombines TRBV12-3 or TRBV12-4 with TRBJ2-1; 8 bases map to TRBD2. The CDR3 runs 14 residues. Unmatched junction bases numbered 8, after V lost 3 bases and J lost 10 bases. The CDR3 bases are TGTGCCAGCAGTTTTGGGACTAGTCGACGGGAGCAGTTCTTC. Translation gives CASSFGTSRREQFF.